The 26 T cell receptor beta chains given below trace back to one sample, sequenced in a study of blood T cells in healthy people across ages. Combining a sample-barcoded 5' primer with a J-beta primer mix, a second PCR ran for roughly 7 to 12 cycles. MiXCR was run by TCRdb on the 5' RACE reads, yielding one entry per CDR3 protein. This sample has 1.8 million or so distinct CDR3 sequences, with 30% to 40% found just once. Sequencing was performed on blood. Receptor source: a human donor in good health.

This clonotype has a handful of counts. V gene TRBV5-1 combines with J gene TRBJ1-3; D gene unclear. V was shortened by 4 bases and J by 1 base, with 9 bases between the two germline ends. The CDR3 length is 14 residues. Germline-derived CDR1 and CDR2 are SGHRS and YFSETQ. The DNA for the CDR3 is TGCGCCAGCAGCCAGAGTAGTTCTGGAAACACCATATATTTT. It is translated as CASSQSSSGNTIYF. Full variable domain (rest looked up from reference TRBV5-1 and TRBJ1-3): KAGVTQTPRYLIKTRGQQVTLSCSPISGHRSVSWYQQTPGQGLQFLFEYFSETQRNKGNFPGRFSGRQFSNSRSEMNVSTLELGDSALYLCASSQSSSGNTIYFGEGSWLTVV.

This rearrangement joins TRBV15 to TRBJ1-6; TRBD1 is a possible D gene (5 bases). CDR1 and CDR2 (germline): LNHNV, YYDKDF (reference sequence). With 0 bases removed from V and 9 bases from J, the gap between germline ends came to 12 bases. This CDR3 has 15 residues. The CDR3 DNA reads as TGTGCCACCAGCAGAGATCGACAAGGGGTTTCACCCCTCCACTTT. This translates into CATSRDRQGVSPLHF. Full variable domain (rest looked up from reference TRBV15 and TRBJ1-6): DAMVIQNPRYQVTQFGKPVTLSCSQTLNHNVMYWYQQKSSQAPKLLFHYYDKDFNNEADTPDNFQSRRPNTSFCFLDIRSPGLGDTAMYLCATSRDRQGVSPLHFGNGTRLTVT.

The sample holds a few counts of this clonotype. V is TRBV5-1 and J is TRBJ2-1; tentatively, D is TRBD1 (6 bases). The germline gives CDR1 SGHRS, CDR2 YFSETQ. The ends were cut back, 0 bases at V and 3 bases at J, with 10 bases in the middle. The CDR3 consists of 15 residues. This chain's CDR3 is CASSLDEDSYNEQFF. CDR3 DNA sequence: TGCGCCAGCAGCTTGGATGAGGACAGCTACAATGAGCAGTTCTTC.

This clonotype showed up just a few times. The gene calls are TRBV6-2 or TRBV6-3 and TRBJ2-5; D may be TRBD2 (7 bases). V was cut by 2 bases and J by 4 bases, with 11 bases left in between. CDR3 size: 14 residues. The germline gives CDR1 MNHEY, CDR2 SVGEGT. CDR3: CASSYLGGPETQYF. In DNA, the CDR3 is TGTGCCAGCAGTTACCTCGGGGGGCCAGAGACCCAGTACTTC.

V gene TRBV20-1 combines with J gene TRBJ2-7, with D uncertain. V was cut by 0 bases and J by 6 bases, with 9 bases left in between. The CDR3 is made up of 12 amino acids. CDR1 and CDR2 (germline): DFQATT, SNEGSKA (reference sequence). The CDR3 region has the DNA TGCAGTGCTAGAGACCGGCAGAGCGAGCAGTACTTC. Translating it yields CSARDRQSEQYF.

Concerning this clonotype itself: One end of the junction varies from germline; a read error may be responsible. The J gene is TRBJ2-6, the V gene TRBV5-8, with a tentative D call TRBD1 (6 bases). CDR1 and CDR2 from the germline V gene are SGHTS and YDEGEE. This CDR3 has 17 amino acids. The CDR3 nucleotides read TGTGCCAGCAGCGAGGACAGAACAAGGTCTGGGGCCAACGTCCGGACTTTC. Encoded protein: CASSEDRTRSGANVRTF.

This clonotype was seen repeatedly, ten times or more. The gene calls are TRBV6-5 and TRBJ2-7; possibly TRBD1 for D (5 bases). The CDR3 has 13 residues. The V end was cut by 2 bases, the J end by 1 base, with 6 bases between. Germline V CDR1 and CDR2: MNHEY, SVGAGI. The CDR3 reads CASSYDRSYEQYF. The CDR3 DNA follows: TGTGCCAGCAGTTACGACAGATCCTACGAGCAGTACTTC.

The chain carries TRBV27 and TRBJ2-2, with D unclear. The V gene's germline CDR1 is MNHEY and CDR2 SMNVEV (reference sequence). The ends were cut back, 7 bases at V and 7 bases at J, with 10 bases in the middle. The CDR3 runs to 12 residues. The CDR3 DNA sequence: TGTGCCAGCAAGGAGAGCGTCGGGGAGCTGTTTTTT. It translates to CASKESVGELFF.

The genes are TRBV4-2 and TRBJ1-1; D possibly corresponds to TRBD1 (5 bases). The CDR3 is 15 residues long. Looked up from germline, CDR1 is LGHNA and CDR2 is YNFKEQ. Trimming shortened V by 2 bases and J by 2 bases, and 12 bases separated the two germline ends. This CDR3 is CASSQLQGRNTEAFF. CDR3 nucleotide sequence: TGTGCCAGCAGCCAACTGCAGGGACGAAACACTGAAGCTTTCTTT.

This clonotype was counted a few times. V usage is TRBV5-5 and J usage is TRBJ1-2, with a weak D call TRBD1 (6 bases). Per germline, CDR1 SGHKS and CDR2 YYEKEE (reference sequence). The CDR3 length is 14 residues. V dropped 4 bases and J dropped 4 bases, with 14 bases sitting between them. The CDR3 DNA sequence: TGTGCCAGCAGCCTGGACAGTCTCCCCTATGGCTACACCTTC. It codes for CASSLDSLPYGYTF.

The chain recombines TRBV11-3 with TRBJ1-1, with 9 bases matching TRBD1. The CDR3 contains 15 residues. After removal of 4 bases from V and 5 bases from J, the junction contained 8 bases not matched to a gene. The germline V gene has CDR1 SGHNT and CDR2 YENEEA. The CDR3: CASSYTRTGETEAFF. As DNA, the CDR3 is TGTGCCAGCAGCTACACTCGGACAGGGGAGACTGAAGCTTTCTTT.

This clonotype was counted a few times. The chain couples TRBV20-1 to TRBJ2-5; a possible D gene is TRBD1 (5 bases). Trimming left V 3 bases short and J 5 bases short, with 10 bases between. Germline V gene lookup returns CDR1 DFQATT and CDR2 SNEGSKA (reference sequence). This CDR3 is built from 12 residues. The CDR3 loop is CSARSAGETQYF. DNA for the CDR3: TGCAGTGCTAGGTCGGCAGGGGAGACCCAGTACTTC.

This clonotype turned up a few times. V is TRBV2 and J is TRBJ2-6; possible D gene TRBD2, 5 bases. CDR1 is SNHLY and CDR2 is FYNNEI in the germline V gene. The length of the CDR3 is 14 residues. The V end lost 6 bases, the J end lost 1 base, and 7 bases lay between the germline ends. The CDR3 sequence: CASRTTSGANVLTF. DNA of the CDR3: TGTGCCAGCAGGACTACATCTGGGGCCAACGTCCTGACTTTC.

This chain links TRBV30 with TRBJ1-5; a possible D gene is TRBD1 (6 bases). Germline V gives CDR1 GTSNPN, CDR2 SVGIG (reference sequence). The length of the CDR3 is 16 residues. The germline V and J ends were trimmed by 2 bases and 5 bases, with 19 bases remaining between them. This chain's CDR3 is CAWSTKQGWEDQPQHF. The DNA of the CDR3 is TGTGCCTGGAGTACCAAACAGGGATGGGAAGATCAGCCCCAGCATTTT.

The chain combines TRBV12-3 or TRBV12-4 with TRBJ2-5, with 10 bases that match TRBD2. The CDR3 covers 16 residues. V was pared by 6 bases and J by 5 bases, with 12 bases of the junction left unmatched. The CDR3 DNA is TGTGCCAGCAGCCGGAGCAGCGGGGGGGCCTATGAGACCCAGTACTTC. Translating gives CASSRSSGGAYETQYF.

This clonotype appeared a few times. The chain recombines TRBV29-1 with TRBJ1-5; perhaps TRBD1 as D (5 bases). Germline lookup yields CDR1 SQVTM and CDR2 ANQGSEA. The V gene lost 4 bases and the J gene lost 8 bases, with 15 bases spanning the gap. CDR3 length: 13 residues. The CDR3 sequence: CSVGTTTGEPQHF. CDR3 nucleotides: TGCAGCGTTGGGACAACCACCGGGGAGCCCCAGCATTTT.

The chain recombines TRBV18 with TRBJ2-7; D gene uncertain. The CDR3 sequence is 15 residues long. Germline V gene lookup returns CDR1 KGHSH and CDR2 LQKENI. Trimming shortened V by 3 bases and J by 7 bases, and 19 bases separated the two germline ends. The CDR3 sequence is CASSPSVRAPQEQYF. The CDR3 nucleotides are TGTGCCAGCTCACCGTCAGTAAGGGCACCCCAGGAGCAGTACTTC.

The rearrangement links TRBV2 to TRBJ2-7, with TRBD1 as a possible D gene (6 bases). Looked up from germline, CDR1 is SNHLY and CDR2 is FYNNEI. The CDR3 sequence is 14 residues long. V dropped 8 bases and J dropped 5 bases, with 19 bases sitting between them. CDR3 residues: CASGTNNPNDEQYF. DNA for the CDR3: TGTGCCAGCGGGACAAATAACCCAAACGACGAGCAGTACTTC.

V and J are TRBV12-3 or TRBV12-4 and TRBJ2-3; TRBD2 is a possible D gene (5 bases). V was pared by 6 bases and J by 2 bases, with 21 bases between. The CDR3 sequence is 17 residues long. The CDR3 here is CASRGVAGEPLTDTQYF. For the CDR3, the DNA is TGTGCCAGCAGAGGTGTGGCGGGCGAACCACTCACAGATACGCAGTATTTT.

This rearrangement joins TRBV4-3 to TRBJ2-5, with a tentative D call TRBD1 (5 bases). Germline CDR1 reads LGHNA; CDR2 reads YSLEER. Trimming removed 0 bases at V and 5 bases at J, with 13 bases between. This CDR3 has 15 residues. In DNA form, the CDR3 reads TGCGCCAGCAGCCAAGATCTGCAGGGTTGGGAGACCCAGTACTTC. It translates to CASSQDLQGWETQYF.

This clonotype occurred many times. This rearrangement joins TRBV6-5 to TRBJ1-1; no clear D gene. This CDR3 region has 11 residues. The V gene lost 3 bases and the J gene lost 7 bases, with 6 bases spanning the gap. The V gene's germline CDR1 is MNHEY and CDR2 SVGAGI. The CDR3 region has the DNA TGTGCCAGCAGTTATTCCGGTGAAGCTTTCTTT. Translating it yields CASSYSGEAFF.

With regard to this clonotype: The junction differs from germline at one of its ends, possibly a read error. The rearrangement links TRBV5-1 to TRBJ2-3; the D gene is possibly TRBD2 (5 bases). The CDR3 covers 17 residues. In germline, CDR1 is SGHRS, CDR2 YFSETQ. CDR3 loop: CANSLARAADYTDTQYF. CDR3 DNA sequence: TGCGCCAACAGCTTGGCAAGGGCAGCGGATTACACAGATACGCAGTATTTT.

V is TRBV24-1 and J is TRBJ2-6, with D unresolved. Germline CDR1 KGHDR, CDR2 SFDVKD. Trimming took 10 bases from V and 3 from J, leaving 9 bases between them. The CDR3 consists of 13 residues. This CDR3 reads CATGVSGANVLTF. The CDR3 DNA follows: TGTGCCACGGGTGTAAGTGGGGCCAACGTCCTGACTTTC.

In this sample, this clonotype turned up a few times. This rearrangement joins TRBV4-1 to TRBJ2-1; 13 bases align to TRBD2. Losses at the gene ends were 3 bases for V and 7 bases for J; bases not matched to a gene: 9. There are 17 residues in the CDR3. Germline CDR1 reads MGHRA; CDR2 reads YSYEKL. The CDR3 protein is CASSQEPTSGGYNEQFF. CDR3 coding DNA: TGCGCCAGCAGCCAGGAACCGACTAGCGGGGGGTATAATGAGCAGTTCTTC.

The chain couples TRBV12-3 or TRBV12-4 to TRBJ2-4, with 9 bases aligning to TRBD1. This CDR3 is 13 amino acids long. V lost 5 bases, J lost 7 bases, and 3 bases stayed unmatched. The CDR3 DNA is TGTGCCAGCAGTCGGGACAGGGAGAACATTCAGTACTTC. It translates to CASSRDRENIQYF.

This clonotype came up a few times. This chain connects TRBV6-6 to TRBJ2-5, with 14 bases aligning to TRBD2. This CDR3 comprises 15 residues. Trimming removed 4 bases from V and 5 bases from J; junction bases left unmatched: 3. The germline gives CDR1 MNHNY, CDR2 SVGAGI (reference sequence). The CDR3 loop is CASSFRLAGGETQYF. The CDR3, as DNA: TGTGCCAGCAGTTTTAGACTAGCGGGGGGGGAGACCCAGTACTTC.